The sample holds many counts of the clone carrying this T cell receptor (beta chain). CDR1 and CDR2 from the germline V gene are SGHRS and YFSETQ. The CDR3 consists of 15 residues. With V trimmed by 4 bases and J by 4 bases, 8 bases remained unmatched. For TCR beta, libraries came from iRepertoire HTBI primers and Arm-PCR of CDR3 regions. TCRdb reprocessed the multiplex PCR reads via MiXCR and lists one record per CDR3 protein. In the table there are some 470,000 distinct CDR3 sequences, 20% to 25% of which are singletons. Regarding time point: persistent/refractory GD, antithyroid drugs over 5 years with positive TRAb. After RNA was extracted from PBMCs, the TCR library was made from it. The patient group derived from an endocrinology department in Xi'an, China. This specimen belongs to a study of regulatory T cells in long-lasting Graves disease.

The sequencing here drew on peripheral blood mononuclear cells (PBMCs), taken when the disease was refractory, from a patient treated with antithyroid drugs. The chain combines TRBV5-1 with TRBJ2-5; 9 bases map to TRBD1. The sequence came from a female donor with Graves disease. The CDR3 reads CASSQGQGGAETQYF. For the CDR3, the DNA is TGCGCCAGCAGCCAGGGACAGGGTGGCGCAGAGACCCAGTACTTC.